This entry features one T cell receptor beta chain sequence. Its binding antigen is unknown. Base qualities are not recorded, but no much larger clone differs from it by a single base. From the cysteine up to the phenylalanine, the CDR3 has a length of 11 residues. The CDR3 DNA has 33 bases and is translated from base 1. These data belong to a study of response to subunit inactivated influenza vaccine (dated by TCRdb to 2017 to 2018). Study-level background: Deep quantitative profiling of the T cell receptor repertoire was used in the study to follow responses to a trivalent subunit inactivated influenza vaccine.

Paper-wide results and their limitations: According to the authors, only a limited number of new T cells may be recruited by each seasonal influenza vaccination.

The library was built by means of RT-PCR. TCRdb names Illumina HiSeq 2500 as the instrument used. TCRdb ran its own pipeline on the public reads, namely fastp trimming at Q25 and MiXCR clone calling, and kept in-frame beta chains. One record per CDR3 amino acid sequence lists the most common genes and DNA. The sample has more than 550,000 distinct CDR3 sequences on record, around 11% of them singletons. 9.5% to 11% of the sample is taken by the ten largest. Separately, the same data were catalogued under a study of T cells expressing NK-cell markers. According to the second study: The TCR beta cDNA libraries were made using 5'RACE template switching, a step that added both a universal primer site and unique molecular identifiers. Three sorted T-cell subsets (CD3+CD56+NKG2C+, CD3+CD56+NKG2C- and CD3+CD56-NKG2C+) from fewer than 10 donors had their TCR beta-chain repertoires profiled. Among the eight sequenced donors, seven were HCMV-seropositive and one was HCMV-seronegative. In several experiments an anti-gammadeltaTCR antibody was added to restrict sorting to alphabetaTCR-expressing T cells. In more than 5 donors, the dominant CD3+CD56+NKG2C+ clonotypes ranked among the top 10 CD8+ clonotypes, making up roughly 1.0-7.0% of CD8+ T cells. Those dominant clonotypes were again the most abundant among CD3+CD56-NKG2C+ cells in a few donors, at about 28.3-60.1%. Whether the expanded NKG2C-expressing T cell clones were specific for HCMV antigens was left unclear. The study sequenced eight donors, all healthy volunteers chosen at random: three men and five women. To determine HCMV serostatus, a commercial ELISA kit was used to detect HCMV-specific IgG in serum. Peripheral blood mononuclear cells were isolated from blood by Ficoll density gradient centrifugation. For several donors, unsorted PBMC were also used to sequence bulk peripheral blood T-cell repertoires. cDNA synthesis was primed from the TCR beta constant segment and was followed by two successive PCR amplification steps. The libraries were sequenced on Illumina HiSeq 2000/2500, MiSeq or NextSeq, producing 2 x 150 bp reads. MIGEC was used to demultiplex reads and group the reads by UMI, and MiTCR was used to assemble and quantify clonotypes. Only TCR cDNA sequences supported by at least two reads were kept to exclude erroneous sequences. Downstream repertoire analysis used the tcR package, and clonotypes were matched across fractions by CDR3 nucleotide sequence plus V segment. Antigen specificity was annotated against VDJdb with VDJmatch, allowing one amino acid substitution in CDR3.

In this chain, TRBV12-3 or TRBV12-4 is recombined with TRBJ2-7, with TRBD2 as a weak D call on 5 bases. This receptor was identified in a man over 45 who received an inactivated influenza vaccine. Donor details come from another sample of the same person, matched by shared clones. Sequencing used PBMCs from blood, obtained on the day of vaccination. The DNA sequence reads TGTGCAACCGGGCGAGGGCTCGAGCAGTACTTC. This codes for CATGRGLEQYF.